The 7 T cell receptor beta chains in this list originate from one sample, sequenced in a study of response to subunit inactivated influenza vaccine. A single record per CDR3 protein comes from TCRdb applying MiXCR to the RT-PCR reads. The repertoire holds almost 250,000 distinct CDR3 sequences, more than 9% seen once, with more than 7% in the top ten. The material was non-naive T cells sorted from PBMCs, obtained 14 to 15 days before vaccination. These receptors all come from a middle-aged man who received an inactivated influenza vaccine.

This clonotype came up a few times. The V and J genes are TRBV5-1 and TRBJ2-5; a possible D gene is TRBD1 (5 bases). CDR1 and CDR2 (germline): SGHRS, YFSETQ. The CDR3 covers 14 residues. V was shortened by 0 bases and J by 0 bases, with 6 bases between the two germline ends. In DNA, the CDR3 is TGCGCCAGCAGCTTGGACAGGAACCAAGAGACCCAGTACTTC. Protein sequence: CASSLDRNQETQYF.

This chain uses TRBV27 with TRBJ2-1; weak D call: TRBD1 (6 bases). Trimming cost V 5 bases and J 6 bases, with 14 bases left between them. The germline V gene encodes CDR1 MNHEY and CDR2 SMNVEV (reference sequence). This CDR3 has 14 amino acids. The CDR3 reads CASSQGGPGNEQFF. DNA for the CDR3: TGTGCCAGCAGTCAAGGGGGACCAGGCAATGAGCAGTTCTTC.

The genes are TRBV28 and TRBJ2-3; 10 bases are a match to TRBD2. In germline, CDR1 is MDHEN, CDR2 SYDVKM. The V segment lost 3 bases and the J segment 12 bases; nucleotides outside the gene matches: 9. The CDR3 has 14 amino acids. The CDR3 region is CASSLGTSADSQYF. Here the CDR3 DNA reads TGTGCCAGCAGTTTGGGGACTAGCGCCGATAGTCAGTATTTT.

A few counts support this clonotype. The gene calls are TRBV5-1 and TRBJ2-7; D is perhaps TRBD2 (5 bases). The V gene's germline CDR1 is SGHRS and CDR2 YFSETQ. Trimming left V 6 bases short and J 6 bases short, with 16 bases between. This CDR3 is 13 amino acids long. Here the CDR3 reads CASTLNPAGEQYF. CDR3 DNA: TGCGCCAGCACCCTAAATCCGGCGGGCGAGCAGTACTTC.

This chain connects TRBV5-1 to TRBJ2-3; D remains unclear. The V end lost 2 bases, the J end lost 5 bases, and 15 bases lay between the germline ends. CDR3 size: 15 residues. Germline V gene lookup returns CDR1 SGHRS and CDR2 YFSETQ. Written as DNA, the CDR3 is TGCGCCAGCAGCTTCCGGGCAGGACGGCAAGATACGCAGTATTTT. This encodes CASSFRAGRQDTQYF.

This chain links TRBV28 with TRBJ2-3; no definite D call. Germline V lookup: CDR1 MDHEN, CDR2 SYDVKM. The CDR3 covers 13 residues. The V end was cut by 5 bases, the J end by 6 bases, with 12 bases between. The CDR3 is CASSPRLGDTQYF. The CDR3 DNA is TGTGCCAGCAGTCCCCGACTCGGGGATACGCAGTATTTT.

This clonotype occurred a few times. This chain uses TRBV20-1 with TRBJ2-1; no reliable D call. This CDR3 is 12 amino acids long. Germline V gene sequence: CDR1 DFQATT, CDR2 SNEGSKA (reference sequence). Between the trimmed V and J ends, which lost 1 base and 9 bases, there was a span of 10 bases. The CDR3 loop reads CSARGTHGEQFF. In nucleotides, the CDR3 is TGCAGTGCTAGAGGGACCCACGGTGAGCAGTTCTTC.